This TCR beta chain appears in the sequencing data of a study of shared clonotypes between healthy human individuals. Findings of the study overall: Generation probabilities were higher for clonotypes shared across all four sorted-subset donors than for unshared ones.

Points on this clone: Its antigen remains unidentified.

Both subsets, CD45RA+ naive and CD45RA-negative memory, were split from the CD4+ cells. The table came from immunoSEQ multiplex PCR; TCRdb's copy has only in-frame clones and leaves some out. The data hold roughly 2 million clones, with 85% to 95% observed a single time. With 4 bases clipped from V and 0 bases from J, the junction kept 5 bases outside the gene matches. CDR3 length equals 16 residues. Germline V gives CDR1 SGHNT, CDR2 YYREEE (reference sequence). Sequenced: naive CD4+ T cells sorted from blood. Sample subset: CD45RA+ positively selected. This TCR was recovered from a man aged 18 to 30 in good health. The rearrangement links TRBV5-4 to TRBJ2-7; 12 positions match TRBD1. CDR3 in amino acids: CASSAPGQGASYEQYF. CDR3 bases: TGTGCCAGCAGCGCCCCGGGACAGGGGGCCTCCTACGAGCAGTACTTC.